These 27 T cell receptor beta chains came from one sample sequenced in a study of identifying expanded T cells in peripheral blood. Repertoires were generated with immunoSEQ multiplex PCR, while TCRdb's copy carries only in-frame clones and drops some. The repertoire holds about 91,000 clones, with roughly 90% as singletons. The specimen sequenced was blood. These receptors were obtained from a person aged 18-70 years in good health.

This chain connects TRBV28 to TRBJ1-2; unclear D gene. CDR3 length equals 16 residues. The germline V and J ends were trimmed by 3 bases and 4 bases, with 18 bases remaining between them. Germline loops: CDR1 MDHEN, CDR2 SYDVKM. CDR3 sequence: CASSFFAGFGTYGYTF. CDR3 nucleotide sequence: TGTGCCAGCAGTTTCTTCGCGGGGTTTGGCACCTATGGCTACACCTTC.

This clone appeared a single time. This rearrangement joins TRBV6-1 to TRBJ1-2; perhaps TRBD1 as D (6 bases). Per germline, CDR1 MNHNS and CDR2 SASEGT. Trimming left V 7 bases short and J 2 bases short, with 17 bases between. The CDR3 runs 15 residues. This chain's CDR3 is CASIERGAGNYGYTF. CDR3 nucleotide sequence: TGTGCCAGCATCGAGCGGGGGGCAGGGAACTATGGCTACACCTTC.

About this clone: A read error may produce the germline difference seen at one junction end. The chain links TRBV25-1 to TRBJ1-1, with a tentative D call TRBD1 (5 bases). Germline lookup yields CDR1 MGHDK and CDR2 SYGVNS. The CDR3 extends over 14 amino acids. The DNA of the CDR3 is TGTGCCAACAGTGAATATGGGGCCAACACTGAAGCTTTCTTT. Its translation is CANSEYGANTEAFF.

This clone was found once. The chain couples TRBV5-1 to TRBJ1-6; 7 bases align to TRBD1. V was clipped by 0 bases and J by 7 bases; unmatched bases: 7. Per the germline V gene, CDR1 is SGHRS and CDR2 is YFSETQ. The CDR3 consists of 16 residues. The CDR3 protein is CASSLDVGQENSPLHF. In DNA, the CDR3 is TGCGCCAGCAGCTTGGATGTAGGACAGGAAAATTCACCCCTCCACTTT.

In the case of this clone: This CDR3 is also generated by other DNA sequences in the sample. This chain connects TRBV5-1 to TRBJ2-5, with unresolved D. Germline V CDR1 and CDR2: SGHRS, YFSETQ. The CDR3 totals 11 residues. V lost 1 base to trimming and J lost 3 bases, with 1 base between them. CDR3 region: CASSLKETQYF. Written as DNA, the CDR3 is TGCGCCAGCAGCTTGAAAGAGACCCAGTACTTC.

The chain has TRBV7-2 and TRBJ2-3; possibly TRBD2 for D (5 bases). CDR1 SGHTA and CDR2 FQGNSA come from the germline V gene. This CDR3 comprises 13 residues. The germline V and J ends were trimmed by 3 bases and 5 bases, with 9 bases remaining between them. CDR3 DNA: TGTGCCAGCAGCTTTTCCGGGAAAGATACGCAGTATTTT. Translating it yields CASSFSGKDTQYF.

The chain employs TRBV19 and TRBJ2-1; 11 nucleotides align to TRBD2. Trimming cost V 7 bases and J 5 bases; bases outside gene matches: 7. The CDR3 has 15 amino acids. From germline, CDR1 is LNHDA and CDR2 SQIVND (reference sequence). In nucleotides, the CDR3 is TGTGCCAGTAAGTTCGTAGCGGGAGGGGACAATGAGCAGTTCTTC. It encodes CASKFVAGGDNEQFF.

The CDR3 reads CASSVTGSHNSPLHF. CDR3 coding DNA: TGTGCCAGCAGCGTTACAGGGAGTCATAATTCACCCCTCCACTTT. This sequence joins TRBV9 and TRBJ1-6, with D possibly TRBD1 on 6 matching bases. Trimming removed 2 bases from V and 5 bases from J, with 11 bases in between. The CDR3 runs 15 residues. Germline values: CDR1 SGDLS, CDR2 YYNGEE.

The gene calls are TRBV28 and TRBJ1-2; TRBD1 might be the D (6 bases). The germline V gene encodes CDR1 MDHEN and CDR2 SYDVKM. Trimming left V 4 bases short and J 2 bases short, with 8 bases between. CDR3 length equals 13 residues. CDR3 DNA sequence: TGTGCCAGCAGTTACAGGGAAAACTATGGCTACACCTTC. It translates to CASSYRENYGYTF.

Written as DNA, the CDR3 is TGTGCCAGCAGTCTCCCGACAGGGGGTGTTGAGACCCAGTACTTC. Encoded protein: CASSLPTGGVETQYF. The chain uses TRBV28 and TRBJ2-5; 9 nucleotides agree with TRBD1. This CDR3 region has 15 residues. Per the germline V gene, CDR1 is MDHEN and CDR2 is SYDVKM. The V segment lost 5 bases and the J segment 5 bases; nucleotides outside the gene matches: 9.

CDR3 nucleotide sequence: TGTGCCAGTAGTTCACCACGGGGACAGGTTAGCAATCAGCCCCAGCATTTT. Protein product: CASSSPRGQVSNQPQHF. The chain couples TRBV19 to TRBJ1-5, with TRBD1 matching over 8 bases. Trimming cost V 5 bases and J 0 bases; bases outside gene matches: 9. In germline, CDR1 is LNHDA, CDR2 SQIVND (reference sequence). CDR3 length: 17 amino acids. Full variable domain (rest looked up from reference TRBV19 and TRBJ1-5): DGGITQSPKYLFRKEGQNVTLSCEQNLNHDAMYWYRQDPGQGLRLIYYSQIVNDFQKGDIAEGYSVSREKKESFPLTVTSAQKNPTAFYLCASSSPRGQVSNQPQHFGDGTRLSIL.

This clone is a singleton in its sample. The rearrangement joins TRBV19 to TRBJ1-5, with D perhaps matching TRBD1 (6 bases). Per the germline V gene, CDR1 is LNHDA and CDR2 is SQIVND (reference sequence). Trimming shortened V by 0 bases and J by 3 bases, and 12 bases separated the two germline ends. The CDR3 runs to 16 residues. In DNA, the CDR3 is TGTGCCAGTAGTATAGATCGGTACAGGGACAATCAGCCCCAGCATTTT. Its protein is CASSIDRYRDNQPQHF.

The rearrangement joins TRBV27 to TRBJ2-3; D might be TRBD1 (6 bases). The CDR3 is made up of 12 amino acids. Germline assignment: CDR1 MNHEY and CDR2 SMNVEV (reference sequence). Trimming removed 6 bases from V and 4 bases from J, with 8 bases in between. The DNA of the CDR3 is TGTGCCAGCAGGGGGGCCGCAGATACGCAGTATTTT. It encodes CASRGAADTQYF.

The CDR3 protein is CASSQWDSGSYEQYF. The CDR3 DNA follows: TGCGCCAGCAGCCAATGGGACAGCGGCTCCTACGAGCAGTACTTC. The chain combines TRBV4-1 with TRBJ2-7; 7 bases map to TRBD1. Trimming cost V 2 bases and J 0 bases; bases outside gene matches: 4. This CDR3 spans 15 amino acids. The germline V gene encodes CDR1 MGHRA and CDR2 YSYEKL.

The chain has TRBV7-2 and TRBJ2-1; the D is unclear. The CDR3 length is 14 residues. Trimming removed 6 bases at V and 0 bases at J, with 9 bases between. From germline, CDR1 is SGHTA and CDR2 FQGNSA. The CDR3 coding sequence is TGTGCCAGCAGGCCGGCGACCTCCTACAATGAGCAGTTCTTC. Protein product: CASRPATSYNEQFF.

The chain links TRBV28 to TRBJ2-5; D might be TRBD2 (5 bases). Germline loops: CDR1 MDHEN, CDR2 SYDVKM. The CDR3 loop spans 15 amino acids. Trimming cost V 6 bases and J 0 bases, with 14 bases left between them. The CDR3: CASSIPRTYQETQYF. DNA for the CDR3: TGTGCCAGCAGCATCCCTAGGACTTACCAAGAGACCCAGTACTTC.

The chain couples TRBV2 to TRBJ2-2; D is uncertain. CDR1 and CDR2 (germline): SNHLY, FYNNEI. This CDR3 has 14 amino acids. Trimming shortened V by 2 bases and J by 5 bases, and 9 bases separated the two germline ends. The CDR3: CASSERVGTGELFF. CDR3 bases: TGTGCCAGCAGTGAAAGGGTGGGGACCGGGGAGCTGTTTTTT.

This sequence joins TRBV6-5 and TRBJ2-1; 11 nucleotides match TRBD2. The trim removed 5 bases at V and 2 bases at J, leaving 2 bases unmatched. The germline V gene encodes CDR1 MNHEY and CDR2 SVGAGI. The CDR3 covers 15 residues. The CDR3 nucleotides read TGTGCCAGCAGTCCTAGCGGGGGGACCTACAATGAGCAGTTCTTC. Its translation: CASSPSGGTYNEQFF.

CDR3 sequence: CASSLYRVSEQFF. As DNA, the CDR3 is TGTGCCAGCAGTTTATACAGGGTGAGTGAGCAGTTCTTC. The chain has TRBV27 and TRBJ2-1, with D perhaps matching TRBD1 (6 bases). Germline V gives CDR1 MNHEY, CDR2 SMNVEV (reference sequence). V was clipped by 1 base and J by 9 bases, with 10 bases between them. The CDR3 contains 13 residues.

The CDR3 is CASSPSDIYEQYF. CDR3 bases: TGTGCCAGCAGTCCATCAGATATCTACGAGCAGTACTTC. The chain is built from TRBV28 and TRBJ2-7; D is unresolved. This CDR3 is 13 amino acids long. Germline V CDR1 and CDR2: MDHEN, SYDVKM. Trimming pared 5 bases from V and 3 bases from J, leaving 11 bases between.

The chain recombines TRBV4-3 with TRBJ2-1, with 10 bases matching TRBD2. CDR1 and CDR2 (germline): LGHNA, YSLEER. Trimming removed 5 bases from V and 3 bases from J; junction bases left unmatched: 4. The CDR3 spans 15 residues. The CDR3 is CASSLGTSDYNEQFF. The CDR3 DNA reads as TGCGCCAGCAGCTTAGGGACTAGCGACTACAATGAGCAGTTCTTC.

This chain connects TRBV5-1 to TRBJ1-2; TRBD1 matches 9 bases. V dropped 4 bases and J dropped 8; count of bases not matched to a gene: 6. Per germline, CDR1 SGHRS and CDR2 YFSETQ. This CDR3 is built from 13 residues. CDR3 bases: TGCGCCAGCAGCCAGGGACAGGGTGACGGCTACACCTTC. Its protein product is CASSQGQGDGYTF.

The chain couples TRBV27 to TRBJ2-5; no reliable D call. V was trimmed by 7 bases and J by 0 bases, leaving 3 bases between them. The CDR3 covers 11 residues. Germline V gene sequence: CDR1 MNHEY, CDR2 SMNVEV (reference sequence). CDR3 DNA: TGTGCCAGCACCGACCAAGAGACCCAGTACTTC. Its protein product is CASTDQETQYF.

The rearrangement joins TRBV7-2 to TRBJ2-7; D uncertain. Germline V gene sequence: CDR1 SGHTA, CDR2 FQGNSA. With 2 bases removed from V and 2 bases from J, the gap between germline ends came to 13 bases. This CDR3 is 15 amino acids long. For the CDR3, the DNA is TGTGCCAGCAGCTTAAAGGGCGCTTCCCCCTACGAGCAGTACTTC. Protein product: CASSLKGASPYEQYF.

The genes are TRBV7-2 and TRBJ2-5, with D possibly matching TRBD2 (6 bases). Trimming removed 5 bases from V and 3 bases from J, with 13 bases in between. The CDR3 runs 14 residues. Germline CDR1 SGHTA, CDR2 FQGNSA. For the CDR3, the DNA is TGTGCCAGCAGCCAGGGCTCGGGGGAAGAGACCCAGTACTTC. Its protein product is CASSQGSGEETQYF.

The chain carries TRBV28 and TRBJ1-5; 7 bases are shared with TRBD1. CDR3 length equals 15 residues. Germline V gene data show CDR1 as MDHEN and CDR2 as SYDVKM. V shed 3 bases and J 4 bases; nucleotides not matched to a gene: 6. The DNA for the CDR3 is TGTGCCAGCAGTTTTACGAGACAGGGTAATCAGCCCCAGCATTTT. This codes for CASSFTRQGNQPQHF.

The CDR3 region has the DNA TGTGCCAGCAGCTTCCTAGGGGGCGCGGGCACTGAAGCTTTCTTT. Its translation: CASSFLGGAGTEAFF. The rearrangement uses TRBV7-9 and TRBJ1-1; 7 positions match TRBD1. The CDR3 has 15 residues. Germline CDR1 reads SEHNR; CDR2 reads FQNEAQ (reference sequence). With 3 bases clipped from V and 4 bases from J, the junction kept 8 bases outside the gene matches.